This paragraph covers one T cell receptor beta chain sequence. What it recognizes is unknown. Around 4,000 ng of total RNA went into each TCR library. Template switching added UMIs carrying a 6-nucleotide sample barcode. For each CDR3 protein, TCRdb gives one entry from its re-call of the 5' RACE reads, without DNA. The repertoire shows about 450,000 distinct CDR3 sequences; the top ten hold roughly 2.3%. The CDR3 is 12 residues long. This sample is part of a study of monozygotic twins with inflammatory bowel disease. Points from the study as a whole: IBD patients share fewer clonotypes with other people than healthy twins do, especially with disease activity.

V and J are TRBV12-3 or TRBV12-4 and TRBJ2-7; TCRdb names TRBD2, which stays unverified in the absence of DNA. Sequences were obtained from blood. This clonotype was sampled from a human donor with ulcerative colitis or Crohn's disease, or a healthy co-twin of an affected twin (not recorded which). CDR3 sequence: CATRDSGGEQYF.